This T cell receptor beta chain was documented in a study of molecular identifiers for immune sequencing clone quantification. Judged by abundance, this clonotype is medium-sized. TCRdb analysed the PCR reads with MiXCR anew, one entry per CDR3 protein. The sample lists over 9,000 distinct CDR3 sequences, approximately 15% occurring once. The V and J ends lost 2 bases and 0 bases respectively, with 10 bases between them. This CDR3 comprises 15 residues. The germline V gene encodes CDR1 SGHAT and CDR2 FQNNGV. The clonotype comes from a human donor in good health. Some libraries in this study had Jurkat cell RNA spiked in. The sequenced sample was naive CD8+ T cells from blood, with Jurkat cell RNA spiked in. Sample subset: FACS-sorted CD8+CD4-CCR7+CD45RA+ naive T cells. The chain joins TRBV11-2 to TRBJ1-1; D gene uncertain. The CDR3 spells CASSLTARLNTEAFF. The DNA of the CDR3 is TGTGCCAGCAGCTTAACGGCCAGGCTGAACACTGAAGCTTTCTTT.